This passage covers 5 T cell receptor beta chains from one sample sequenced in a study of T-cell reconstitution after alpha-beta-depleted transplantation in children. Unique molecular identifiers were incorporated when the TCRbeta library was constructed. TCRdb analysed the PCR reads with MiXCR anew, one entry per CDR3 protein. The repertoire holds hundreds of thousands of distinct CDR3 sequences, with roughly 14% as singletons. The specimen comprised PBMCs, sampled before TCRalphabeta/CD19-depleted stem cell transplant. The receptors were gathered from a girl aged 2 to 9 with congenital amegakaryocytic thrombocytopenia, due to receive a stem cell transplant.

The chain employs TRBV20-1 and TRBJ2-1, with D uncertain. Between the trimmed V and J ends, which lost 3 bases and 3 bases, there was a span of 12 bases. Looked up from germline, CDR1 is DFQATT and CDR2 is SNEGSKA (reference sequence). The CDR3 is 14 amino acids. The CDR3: CSARSWTVYNEQFF. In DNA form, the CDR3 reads TGCAGTGCTAGGAGTTGGACGGTCTACAATGAGCAGTTCTTC.

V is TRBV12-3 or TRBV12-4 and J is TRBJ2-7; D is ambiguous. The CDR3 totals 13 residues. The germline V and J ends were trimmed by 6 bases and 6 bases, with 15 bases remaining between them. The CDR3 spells CASRVGRVSEQYF. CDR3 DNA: TGTGCCAGCAGAGTTGGCCGGGTGTCCGAGCAGTACTTC.

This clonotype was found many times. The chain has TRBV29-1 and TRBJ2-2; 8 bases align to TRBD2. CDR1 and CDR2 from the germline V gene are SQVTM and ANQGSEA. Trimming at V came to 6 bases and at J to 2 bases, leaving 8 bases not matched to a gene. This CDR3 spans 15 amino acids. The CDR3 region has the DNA TGCAGCGTGAGAAATAGCGGGATTAACACCGGGGAGCTGTTTTTT. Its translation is CSVRNSGINTGELFF.

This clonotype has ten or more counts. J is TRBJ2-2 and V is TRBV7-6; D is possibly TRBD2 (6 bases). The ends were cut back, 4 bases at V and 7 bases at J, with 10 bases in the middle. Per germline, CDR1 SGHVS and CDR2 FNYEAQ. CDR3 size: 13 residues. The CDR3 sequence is CASSSGGYGELFF. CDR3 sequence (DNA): TGTGCCAGCAGCTCCGGGGGTTACGGGGAGCTGTTTTTT.

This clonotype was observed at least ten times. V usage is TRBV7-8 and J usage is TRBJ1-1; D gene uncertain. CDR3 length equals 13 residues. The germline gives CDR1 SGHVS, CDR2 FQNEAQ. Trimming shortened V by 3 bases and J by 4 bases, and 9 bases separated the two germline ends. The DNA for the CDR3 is TGTGCCAGCAGCTTCGAGGGTGGCACTGAAGCTTTCTTT. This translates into CASSFEGGTEAFF.